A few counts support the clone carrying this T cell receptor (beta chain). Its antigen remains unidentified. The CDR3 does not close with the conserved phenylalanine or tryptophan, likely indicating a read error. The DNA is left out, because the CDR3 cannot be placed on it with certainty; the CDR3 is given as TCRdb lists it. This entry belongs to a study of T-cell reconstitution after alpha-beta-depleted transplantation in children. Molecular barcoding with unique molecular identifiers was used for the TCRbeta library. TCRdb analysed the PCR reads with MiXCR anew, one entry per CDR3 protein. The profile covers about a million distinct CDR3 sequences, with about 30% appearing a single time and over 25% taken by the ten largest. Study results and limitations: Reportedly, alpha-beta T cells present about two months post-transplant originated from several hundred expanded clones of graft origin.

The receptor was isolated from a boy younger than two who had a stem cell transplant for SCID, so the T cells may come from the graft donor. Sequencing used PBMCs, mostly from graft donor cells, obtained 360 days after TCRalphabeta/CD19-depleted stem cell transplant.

CDR3 residues: CASSERAGQGQFT. J is TRBJ1-2 and V is TRBV2; the table gives TRBD1 as D, unverified against the DNA. The CDR3 region is 13 residues in length, termini included. Germline CDR1 is SNHLY and CDR2 is FYNNEI.